This is a list of T cell receptor beta chains from one sample in a study of cytomegalovirus exposure and HLA in healthy donors. Assay: immunoSEQ multiplex PCR; the TCRdb copy retains only in-frame clones and omits some. The sample yields 150,000 to 200,000 clones, 75% to 90% seen once. The sample taken for sequencing was PBMCs. These receptors all come from a man under 40 in good health and CMV-seropositive. CDR3s include the opening cysteine and the closing phenylalanine or tryptophan. The D gene is left open where the match is weak. A clone size is listed for some rows: how often the clone was seen (once, few, many), or a class if it is expanded.

>TRBV6-4|TRBJ2-3|.|TRBD2
TGTGCCAGCAGCGAGGGGACTAGCGGGACAGATACGCAGTATTTT
CASSEGTSGTDTQYF
>TRBV7-9|TRBJ2-1|.|.
TGTGCCAGCAGCTTTGAGGATAGCTCCTACAATGAGCAGTTCTTC
CASSFEDSSYNEQFF
>TRBV4-3|TRBJ2-1|.|.
TGCGCCAGCAGCCAAGTCGGCAGGAACAATGAGCAGTTCTTC
CASSQVGRNNEQFF
>TRBV5-4|TRBJ1-1|.|.
TGTGCCAGCAGCTCGGGGAGGTACACTGAAGCTTTCTTT
CASSSGRYTEAFF
>TRBV5-1|TRBJ2-3|.|.
TGCGCCAGCAGCTTGGCCGGGGTGCAGGGCACAGATACGCAGTATTTT
CASSLAGVQGTDTQYF
>TRBV11-3|TRBJ2-5|.|TRBD1
TGTGCCAGCAGCCCCGTTCCCACCGGGACAGGGGAGACCCAGTACTTC
CASSPVPTGTGETQYF
>TRBV7-9|TRBJ2-1|many|.
TGTGCCAGCAGCTTAAAATCCGGTGAGCAGTTCTTC
CASSLKSGEQFF
>TRBV7-8|TRBJ2-5|.|TRBD2
TGTGCCAGCAGCTTAAAGGCGTGGCGGGGGAAAGAGACCCAGTACTTC
CASSLKAWRGKETQYF
>TRBV6-5|TRBJ2-3|.|TRBD2
TGTGCCAGCAGTTACAGAGGACTAGGAACAGATACGCAGTATTTT
CASSYRGLGTDTQYF
>TRBV7-9|TRBJ1-5|.|.
TGTGCCAGCGGGGACATTAATAGCAATCAGCCCCAGCATTTT
CASGDINSNQPQHF
>TRBV5-1|TRBJ2-2|.|TRBD1
TGCGCCAGCAGCTCCGGGACAGACACCGGGGAGCTGTTTTTT
CASSSGTDTGELFF
>TRBV7-9|TRBJ2-7|.|.
TGTGCCAGCAGCACCCAACGGGACAACTACGAGCAGTACTTC
CASSTQRDNYEQYF
>TRBV5-1|TRBJ1-2|.|.
TGCGCCAGCAGCTTGGAAGGGGTAGCTAACTATGGCTACACCTTC
CASSLEGVANYGYTF
>TRBV5-1|TRBJ1-5|.|.
TGCGCCAGCAGCTTGGGGGGCAGCAATCAGCCCCAGCATTTT
CASSLGGSNQPQHF
>TRBV13|TRBJ1-2|.|TRBD1
TGTGCCAGCAGCTTAGCAAGGACAGGCATCGGTGGCTACACCTTC
CASSLARTGIGGYTF
>TRBV4-3|TRBJ1-1|once|TRBD1
TGCGCCAGCAGCCGGGGACAGGTAGATATGAACACTGAAGCTTTCTTT
CASSRGQVDMNTEAFF
>TRBV5-1|TRBJ2-3|few|TRBD2
TGCGCCAGCAGCTTGGATGGGGGGGGGTTCACAGATACGCAGTATTTT
CASSLDGGGFTDTQYF
>TRBV18|TRBJ1-4|once|.
TGTGCCAGCTCACAGGGGGCAACTAATGAAAAACTGTTTTTT
CASSQGATNEKLFF
>TRBV6-1|TRBJ2-1|once|TRBD2
TGTGCCAGCAGTGGGGTGGCTAGCGGGGGCCCATACAATGAGCAGTTCTTC
CASSGVASGGPYNEQFF
>TRBV2|TRBJ1-1|.|TRBD1
TGTGCCAGCAGCCTTAGTCGGACAGGGAACACTGAAGCTTTCTTT
CASSLSRTGNTEAFF
>TRBV5-1|TRBJ1-2|once|TRBD1
TGCGCTAGCAGCTTGGACAGGGATGGCTACACCTTC
CASSLDRDGYTF
>TRBV7-9|TRBJ1-2|few|.
TGTGCCAGCAGCTCAAGAGCGGTCGGGGTATTGGACTATGGCTACACCTTC
CASSSRAVGVLDYGYTF
>TRBV12-5|TRBJ2-7|.|TRBD2
TGTGCTAGTGGGCCTGGGACTATGATTTACGAGCAGTACTTC
CASGPGTMIYEQYF
>TRBV30|TRBJ2-1|.|TRBD1
TGTGCCTGGAATCCCGGGACAGGGGACAATGAGCAGTTCTTC
CAWNPGTGDNEQFF
>TRBV29-1|TRBJ2-2|.|TRBD2
TGCAGCGCTAGGACGGGGGGAAACACCGGGGAGCTGTTTTTT
CSARTGGNTGELFF
>TRBV12-5|TRBJ1-2|few|.
TGTGCTAGTGGTCTACAACAGGGACGCGACTATGGCTACACCTTC
CASGLQQGRDYGYTF
>TRBV5-4|TRBJ2-7|.|.
TGTGCCAGCAGCCCTAAGGGAGGCGGACCTTCCTACGAGCAGTACTTC
CASSPKGGGPSYEQYF
>TRBV5-6|TRBJ2-3|.|.
TGTGCCAGCAGCTTGTGGCAGGGCGGCACAGATACGCAGTATTTT
CASSLWQGGTDTQYF
>TRBV6-5|TRBJ1-2|.|.
TGTGCCAGCAGCCAGTTCCGACAGAACTATGGCTACACCTTC
CASSQFRQNYGYTF
>TRBV10-2|TRBJ1-2|.|.
TGCGCCAGCAGTGAGGTCTCGGGGTTCCATGGCTACACCTTC
CASSEVSGFHGYTF
>TRBV27|TRBJ2-1|.|TRBD1
TGTGCCAGCAGTTTACCGGGACAGGGACACAATGAGCAGTTCTTC
CASSLPGQGHNEQFF
>TRBV28|TRBJ1-6|few|.
TGTGCCAGCAGTCCCCTGGACAGCTATAATTCACCCCTCCACTTT
CASSPLDSYNSPLHF
>TRBV10-3|TRBJ1-2|.|.
TGTGCCATCAGCTCAACGGCAGGGAACTATGGCTACACCTTC
CAISSTAGNYGYTF
>TRBV6-5|TRBJ1-1|few|.
TGTGCCAGCAGTCCTTCGGCGGCCGGGGGGACTGAAGCTTTCTTT
CASSPSAAGGTEAFF
>TRBV9|TRBJ2-1|few|.
TGTGCCAGCAGTGCTCGCGGATCCTACAATGAGCAGTTCTTC
CASSARGSYNEQFF
>TRBV15|TRBJ1-5|.|TRBD1
TGTGCCACCAGCAGGGGAGACAGGGGGGGTCAGCCCCAGCATTTT
CATSRGDRGGQPQHF
>TRBV6-5|TRBJ2-6|.|.
TGTGCCAGCAGACGGTTTGCTGGGGCCAACGTCCTGACTTTC
CASRRFAGANVLTF
>TRBV11-2|TRBJ2-2|.|TRBD2
TGTGCCAGCAGCTTAACGCTAGCGGGGGGGCTGGGCACCGGGGAGCTGTTTTTT
CASSLTLAGGLGTGELFF
>TRBV6-5|TRBJ1-2|.|.
TGTGCCAGCAAGACAGGCCTTAACTATGGCTACACCTTC
CASKTGLNYGYTF
>TRBV5-1|TRBJ1-2|.|.
TGCGCCAGCAGCTTGGAAAGGGGAACCCGCGCCTATGGCTACACCTTC
CASSLERGTRAYGYTF
>TRBV28|TRBJ2-1|.|TRBD1
TGTGCCAGCAGTCCAAGGGGACAGGGAGGCTACAATGAGCAGTTCTTC
CASSPRGQGGYNEQFF